Following are 26 T cell receptor beta chains from one sample sequenced in a study of blood T cell repertoires in COVID-19. Sequenced by immunoSEQ multiplex PCR; TCRdb stores in-frame clones only, minus some. The repertoire consists of roughly 19,000 clones, with around nine tenths occurring once and the leading ten covering around 10%. The sample taken for sequencing was peripheral blood. The receptors come from a human donor in a cohort sampled during active COVID-19.

The CDR3 loop reads CSASKSGDEQFF. DNA for the CDR3: TGCAGTGCTAGTAAAAGCGGCGATGAGCAGTTCTTC. The genes are TRBV20-1 and TRBJ2-1, with D maybe TRBD2 (5 bases). The CDR3 length is 12 residues. Germline CDR1 is DFQATT and CDR2 is SNEGSKA (reference sequence). The V gene lost 3 bases and the J gene lost 8 bases, with 11 bases spanning the gap.

The chain carries TRBV3-1 (or the pseudogene TRBV3-2) and TRBJ1-2, with D unclear. The CDR3 spans 14 residues. Germline CDR1 reads LGHDT; CDR2 reads YNNKEL (reference sequence). Trimming stripped 4 bases from V and 2 bases from J, with 11 bases between. In DNA, the CDR3 is TGTGCCAGCAGCCCTGTGGCGGTGAACTATGGCTACACCTTC. Its translation is CASSPVAVNYGYTF.

This sequence joins TRBV4-1 and TRBJ1-1; D is unresolved. CDR1 and CDR2 from the germline V gene are MGHRA and YSYEKL. The CDR3 sequence is 13 residues long. V lost 4 bases and J lost 4, with 10 bases in between. The CDR3 spells CASSLAGSTEAFF. For the CDR3, the DNA is TGCGCCAGCAGCCTTGCAGGTAGCACTGAAGCTTTCTTT.

This chain uses TRBV4-1 with TRBJ2-1; 7 nucleotides agree with TRBD2. With V trimmed by 3 bases and J by 7 bases, 12 bases remained unmatched. The CDR3 consists of 16 residues. The V gene's germline CDR1 is MGHRA and CDR2 YSYEKL. As DNA, the CDR3 is TGCGCCAGCAGCCACCCCTTACAGCGGGGTGGTAATGAGCAGTTCTTC. This codes for CASSHPLQRGGNEQFF.

This chain links TRBV12-3 or TRBV12-4 with TRBJ1-1, with D possibly TRBD1 on 5 matching bases. V was cut by 3 bases and J by 1 base, with 6 bases left in between. The length of the CDR3 is 13 residues. CDR3 coding DNA: TGTGCCAGCAGTTTTAGGGGGAACACTGAAGCTTTCTTT. It specifies CASSFRGNTEAFF.

The chain recombines TRBV5-4 with TRBJ2-3; maybe TRBD2 (6 bases). V gave up 2 bases and J gave up 4 bases, with 8 bases separating them. Germline V gene sequence: CDR1 SGHNT, CDR2 YYREEE (reference sequence). This CDR3 contains 13 residues. The CDR3 DNA reads TGTGCCAGCAGCTTTCCGGGGGCAGATACGCAGTATTTT. Translated, it gives CASSFPGADTQYF.

The chain uses TRBV16 and TRBJ1-4, with a tentative D call TRBD1 (5 bases). V lost 2 bases, J lost 5 bases, and 12 bases lay in between. The germline V gene encodes CDR1 KGHSY and CDR2 FQNENV. This CDR3 spans 15 amino acids. The CDR3 is CASSQNSGENEKLFF. The CDR3 DNA is TGTGCCAGCAGCCAAAACTCGGGGGAGAATGAAAAACTGTTTTTT.

The CDR3 DNA follows: TGTGCCAGCAGCTTGGGCGTATTCGTGTCAGAGCAGTTCTTC. This translates into CASSLGVFVSEQFF. The chain recombines TRBV5-4 with TRBJ2-1; D is undetermined. CDR1 and CDR2 from the germline V gene are SGHNT and YYREEE (reference sequence). V was clipped by 0 bases and J by 10 bases, with 14 bases between them. The CDR3 covers 14 residues.

The chain uses TRBV5-1 and TRBJ2-3; D is perhaps TRBD1 (6 bases). There are 14 residues in the CDR3. V was cut by 0 bases and J by 4 bases, with 9 bases left in between. Germline V CDR1 and CDR2: SGHRS, YFSETQ. CDR3 residues: CASSLESGADTQYF. The CDR3 DNA is TGCGCCAGCAGCTTGGAATCAGGGGCAGATACGCAGTATTTT.

Here the CDR3 DNA reads TGTGCCAGCAGTAGAACAACAGGGATCACGTCCAATGAGCAGTTCTTC. Translation: CASSRTTGITSNEQFF. This chain links TRBV27 with TRBJ2-1, with D possibly being TRBD1 (6 bases). From germline, CDR1 is MNHEY and CDR2 SMNVEV (reference sequence). The CDR3 is 16 residues long. V gave up 5 bases and J gave up 6 bases, with 20 bases separating them.

The chain uses TRBV3-1 (or the pseudogene TRBV3-2) and TRBJ2-5, with 13 bases that match TRBD2. V lost 7 bases and J lost 5; bases outside the gene matches: 7. The germline V gene encodes CDR1 LGHDT and CDR2 YNNKEL (reference sequence). The CDR3 is 15 residues long. CDR3 region: CASNHRTSGGETQYF. In DNA, the CDR3 is TGTGCCAGCAACCATAGGACTAGCGGGGGTGAGACCCAGTACTTC.

The chain is built from TRBV5-1 and TRBJ2-3; a weak D match, TRBD1 (6 bases). This CDR3 has 15 amino acids. In germline, CDR1 is SGHRS, CDR2 YFSETQ. V lost 4 bases and J lost 2, with 14 bases in between. The chain's CDR3 is CASSGGQTPTDTQYF. CDR3 nucleotide sequence: TGCGCCAGCAGCGGAGGACAGACTCCCACAGATACGCAGTATTTT.

This sequence joins TRBV19 and TRBJ2-5; maybe TRBD2 (6 bases). V shed 2 bases and J shed 5 bases, with 12 bases lying between them. This CDR3 comprises 14 residues. Germline CDR1 reads LNHDA; CDR2 reads SQIVND (reference sequence). CDR3 DNA: TGTGCCAGTAGTATACTCGGAGGGCTGGAGACCCAGTACTTC. It is translated as CASSILGGLETQYF.

This chain joins TRBV3-1 (or the pseudogene TRBV3-2) and TRBJ2-7, with D perhaps TRBD2 (6 bases). V was clipped by 2 bases and J by 6 bases, with 11 bases between them. The CDR3 spans 13 residues. Germline V gene data show CDR1 as LGHDT and CDR2 as YNNKEL (reference sequence). The CDR3 DNA reads as TGTGCCAGCAGCCAATTGGAGGGCGGCGAGCAGTACTTC. This encodes CASSQLEGGEQYF.

The table lists this clone with a count of one. This chain connects TRBV29-1 to TRBJ2-3; the match to TRBD2 covers 10 bases. The V gene end was trimmed by 6 bases and the J gene end by 3 bases; junction bases not matched to a gene: 6. Looked up from germline, CDR1 is SQVTM and CDR2 is ANQGSEA. The length of the CDR3 is 14 residues. CDR3 coding DNA: TGCAGCGTGATGAGCGGGGGGGCGACAGATACGCAGTATTTT. It codes for CSVMSGGATDTQYF.

This chain joins TRBV4-1 and TRBJ1-4; unclear D gene. The ends were cut back, 5 bases at V and 11 bases at J, with 21 bases in the middle. The CDR3 spans 15 residues. Looked up from germline, CDR1 is MGHRA and CDR2 is YSYEKL. The CDR3 reads CASSDEGRRVEKLFF. The DNA for the CDR3 is TGCGCCAGCAGCGACGAGGGCAGGAGGGTCGAGAAACTGTTTTTT.

V gene TRBV3-1 (or the pseudogene TRBV3-2) combines with J gene TRBJ1-1; D unresolved. Trimming removed 4 bases at V and 4 bases at J, with 13 bases between. The CDR3 covers 14 residues. CDR1 and CDR2 (germline): LGHDT, YNNKEL (reference sequence). CDR3 bases: TGTGCCAGCAGCCCCCGGACGGGGAGCACTGAAGCTTTCTTT. Protein: CASSPRTGSTEAFF.

V usage is TRBV11-2 and J usage is TRBJ2-2, with 8 positions matching TRBD1. Germline loops: CDR1 SGHAT, CDR2 FQNNGV. The V segment lost 2 bases and the J segment 4 bases; nucleotides outside the gene matches: 3. This CDR3 is 15 amino acids long. The CDR3 reads CASSLYRGSTGELFF. The DNA of the CDR3 is TGTGCCAGCAGCTTATACAGGGGGAGCACCGGGGAGCTGTTTTTT.

The rearrangement uses TRBV4-2 and TRBJ1-4; no clear D. Germline-derived CDR1 and CDR2 are LGHNA and YNFKEQ. This CDR3 is built from 12 residues. Trimming removed 5 bases from V and 8 bases from J, with 9 bases in between. The CDR3, as DNA: TGTGCCAGCAGCATACTGGGCGAAAAACTGTTTTTT. Translated: CASSILGEKLFF.

The V and J genes are TRBV9 and TRBJ1-3; a possible D gene is TRBD1 (6 bases). The CDR3 totals 14 residues. Germline CDR1 and CDR2: SGDLS and YYNGEE. Trimming cost V 3 bases and J 0 bases, with 7 bases left between them. CDR3 sequence (DNA): TGTGCCAGCAGCGAGGACAGCTCTGGAAACACCATATATTTT. It is translated as CASSEDSSGNTIYF.

CDR3 residues: CASSQDGGYTF. For the CDR3, the DNA is TGTGCCAGCAGCCAAGACGGTGGCTACACCTTC. V usage is TRBV3-1 (or the pseudogene TRBV3-2) and J usage is TRBJ1-2; D not resolved. Germline V lookup: CDR1 LGHDT, CDR2 YNNKEL (reference sequence). Trimming removed 0 bases from V and 7 bases from J, with 3 bases in between. CDR3 length: 11 residues.

The chain recombines TRBV12-3 or TRBV12-4 with TRBJ1-1; D not resolved. Trimming took 3 bases from V and 6 from J, leaving 11 bases between them. The CDR3 covers 13 residues. DNA of the CDR3: TGTGCCAGCAGTTTGTCGGAGCTGGCTGAAGCTTTCTTT. The encoded protein is CASSLSELAEAFF.

This sequence joins TRBV19 and TRBJ1-2, with TRBD1 matching 11 bases. The CDR3 is 16 residues long. Germline loops: CDR1 LNHDA, CDR2 SQIVND (reference sequence). The V gene end was trimmed by 6 bases and the J gene end by 1 base; junction bases not matched to a gene: 7. The CDR3 is CASRVTGTGGNYGYTF. CDR3 bases: TGTGCCAGTAGGGTAACCGGGACAGGGGGTAACTATGGCTACACCTTC.

The chain combines TRBV14 with TRBJ1-1; TRBD1 matches at 7 bases. This CDR3 contains 16 residues. After removal of 5 bases from V and 5 bases from J, the junction contained 14 bases not matched to a gene. CDR1 SGHDN and CDR2 FVKESK come from the germline V gene. The CDR3 DNA is TGTGCCAGCAGCAATAACAGACAGGGACGTCAGACTGAAGCTTTCTTT. Protein sequence: CASSNNRQGRQTEAFF.

CDR3 DNA sequence: TGTGCCAGCAGTTACTCTCCGCAGGGGGTGGGTGGCTACACCTTC. Encoded protein: CASSYSPQGVGGYTF. The chain recombines TRBV6-5 with TRBJ1-2; 7 bases align to TRBD1. CDR1 MNHEY and CDR2 SVGAGI come from the germline V gene. V was pared by 0 bases and J by 7 bases, with 8 bases of the junction left unmatched. The CDR3 has 15 residues.

The J gene is TRBJ2-7, the V gene TRBV19; 8 nucleotides align to TRBD1. The CDR3 runs 15 residues. V lost 6 bases to trimming and J lost 7 bases; unmatched junction nucleotides: 14. The germline V gene has CDR1 LNHDA and CDR2 SQIVND (reference sequence). The CDR3 DNA follows: TGTGCCAGTAGCCACTTGCAGGGGGCTCGCGGAGAGCAGTACTTC. This sequence encodes CASSHLQGARGEQYF.